The entry that follows covers one T cell receptor beta chain sequence. Germline CDR1 SGDLS, CDR2 YYNGEE. Unmatched junction bases numbered 6, after V lost 4 bases and J lost 3 bases. The CDR3 length is 14 residues. The data belong to a study of blood T cell repertoires in COVID-19. Study overall: Spain, Italy and the United States supplied samples that represented acute and convalescent COVID-19. PBMCs, B-cell-depleted T cells, or T cells provided the cDNA or gDNA that made up the material.

Some clones are missing from TCRdb's copy, which holds only in-frame ones; the method was immunoSEQ multiplex PCR. The sample yields a few hundred thousand clones, around nine tenths seen once. Participants had their cohort set by participant-reported clinical history. The clonotype comes from a woman aged 50 to 60 who had recovered from COVID-19. V usage is TRBV9 and J usage is TRBJ1-2, with 7 nucleotides matching TRBD1. Sequencing was performed on PBMCs or T cells enriched from blood (not recorded which). The CDR3 is CASSPTGLDYGYTF. DNA for the CDR3: TGTGCCAGCAGCCCGACAGGGCTCGACTATGGCTACACCTTC.